The text below deals with one TCR beta chain. Its antigen is still unknown. This sample stems from a study of STAT3 mutations in large granular lymphocyte leukemia. General study results and limits: Suggested: STAT3 mutation was not the ancestral event for these clonal expansions. In T-cell large granular lymphocyte leukemia, about half of patients showed multiple immunodominant subclonotypes.

Average productive template count per sample was roughly 40,000. This table comes from immunoSEQ multiplex PCR, and its TCRdb copy is limited to in-frame clones, with some not included. The sample lists about 1,900 clones, roughly two thirds seen once, with about 80% in the top ten. The germline V and J ends were trimmed by 5 bases and 0 bases, with 11 bases remaining between them. The CDR3 has 14 residues. The germline V gene encodes CDR1 SNHLY and CDR2 FYNNEI. The chain joins TRBV2 to TRBJ2-7, with D uncertain. The clonotype comes from a man between 60 and 70 years old with T-cell large granular lymphocyte leukemia. Some clones in this sample may be carry-over from other donors' samples. The sample comprised peripheral blood mononuclear cells. The CDR3 DNA is TGTGCCAGCAGTTGGCGGAAGAGCTCCTACGAGCAGTACTTC. As protein: CASSWRKSSYEQYF.